This T cell receptor beta chain was identified in a study of blood T cell repertoires in COVID-19. Study overall: PBMCs, B-cell-depleted T cells, or T cells were the source of the cDNA or gDNA that made up the material.

The CDR3 loop spans 15 amino acids. V lost 0 bases and J 5 bases, leaving 12 bases between the germline ends. In germline, CDR1 is KGHSH, CDR2 LQKENI. The repertoire was sequenced with immunoSEQ multiplex PCR; TCRdb's copy has only in-frame clones and lacks some. The table shows around 360,000 clones, with about 90% occurring only once. The TCR was taken from a woman between 25 and 40 years old with COVID-19, enrolled during active disease. The sample taken for sequencing was peripheral blood. The chain carries TRBV18 and TRBJ2-3, with D tentatively TRBD1 (5 bases). As DNA, the CDR3 is TGTGCCAGCTCACCACCGACAGCTCCGGGAGATACGCAGTATTTT. This sequence encodes CASSPPTAPGDTQYF.